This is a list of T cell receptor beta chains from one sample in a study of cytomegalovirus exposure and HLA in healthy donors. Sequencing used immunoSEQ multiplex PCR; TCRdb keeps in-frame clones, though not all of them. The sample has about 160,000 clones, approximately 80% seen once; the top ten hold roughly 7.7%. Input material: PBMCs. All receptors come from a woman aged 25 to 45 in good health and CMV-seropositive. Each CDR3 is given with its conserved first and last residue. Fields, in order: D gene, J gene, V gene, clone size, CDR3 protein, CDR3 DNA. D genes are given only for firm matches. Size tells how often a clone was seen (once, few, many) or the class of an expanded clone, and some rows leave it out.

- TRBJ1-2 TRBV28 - CVSRKAHYGYTF TGTGTCAGCAGGAAAGCGCACTATGGCTACACCTTC
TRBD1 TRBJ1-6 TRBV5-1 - CASSLDRGNSPLHF TGCGCCAGCAGCTTGGACAGGGGCAATTCACCCCTCCACTTT
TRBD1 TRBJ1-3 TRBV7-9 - CSSSLRQGGTGNTIYF TGTTCCAGCAGCCTCCGACAGGGAGGAACTGGAAACACCATATATTTT
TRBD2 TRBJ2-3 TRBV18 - CASSPLGGGAGDTQYF TGTGCCAGCTCACCCCTTGGCGGGGGGGCGGGAGATACGCAGTATTTT
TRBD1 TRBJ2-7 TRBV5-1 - CASSLLGQLNGEQYF TGCGCCAGCAGCCTGCTGGGACAGCTAAACGGCGAGCAGTACTTC
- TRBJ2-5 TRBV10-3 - CAIRGGAGTGAQETQYF TGTGCCATCAGGGGGGGGGCCGGGACGGGGGCCCAGGAGACCCAGTACTTC
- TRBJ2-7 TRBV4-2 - CASSLQTGPLYEQYF TGTGCCAGCAGCCTTCAAACAGGGCCACTGTACGAGCAGTACTTC
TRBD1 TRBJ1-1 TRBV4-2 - CASSPGQGVPTTAFF TGTGCCAGCAGCCCGGGACAGGGGGTTCCGACGACAGCTTTCTTT
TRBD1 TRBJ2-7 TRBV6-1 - CAGGQGTFYYEQYF TGTGCCGGCGGACAGGGAACTTTTTATTACGAGCAGTACTTC
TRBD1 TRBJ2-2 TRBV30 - CAWNRGEETGELFF TGTGCCTGGAACAGGGGAGAAGAGACCGGGGAGCTGTTTTTT
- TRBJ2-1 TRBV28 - CASSLRQGGVNEQFF TGTGCCAGCAGTTTACGGCAAGGAGGGGTCAATGAGCAGTTCTTC
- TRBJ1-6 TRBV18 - CASSPVHPNSPLHF TGTGCCAGCTCACCAGTACACCCCAATTCACCCCTCCACTTT
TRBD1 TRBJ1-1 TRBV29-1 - CSVERQGVMNTEAFF TGCAGCGTTGAGAGACAGGGGGTTATGAACACTGAAGCTTTCTTT
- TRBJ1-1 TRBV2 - CASSEFAARNTEAFF TGTGCCAGCAGTGAATTTGCCGCGCGGAACACTGAAGCTTTCTTT
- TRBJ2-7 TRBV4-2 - CASSQERGANHEQYF TGTGCCAGCAGCCAAGAACGGGGGGCCAACCACGAGCAGTACTTC
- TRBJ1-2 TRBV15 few CATSRDRAIYGYTF TGTGCCACCAGCAGAGACAGGGCGATATATGGCTACACCTTC
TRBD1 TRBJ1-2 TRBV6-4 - CASSDSFVGGKIDGYTF TGTGCCAGCAGTGACTCCTTCGTAGGGGGCAAGATTGATGGCTACACCTTC
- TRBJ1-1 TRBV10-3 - CAISENFGAGVNTEAFF TGTGCCATCAGTGAGAATTTCGGGGCAGGGGTGAACACTGAAGCTTTCTTT
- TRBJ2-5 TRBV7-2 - CASGQYQETQYF TGTGCCAGCGGCCAATACCAAGAGACCCAGTACTTC
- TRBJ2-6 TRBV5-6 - CASSLDRVGSGANVLTF TGTGCCAGCAGCTTGGACAGGGTTGGCTCTGGGGCCAACGTCCTGACTTTC
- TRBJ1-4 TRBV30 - CAWTTGTNEKLFF TGTGCCTGGACAACAGGGACTAATGAAAAACTGTTTTTT
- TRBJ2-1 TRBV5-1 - CASSFWGDEQFF TGCGCCAGCAGCTTTTGGGGCGATGAGCAGTTCTTC
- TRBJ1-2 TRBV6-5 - CASRNTERGGYTF TGTGCCAGCAGAAATACGGAAAGAGGAGGCTACACCTTC
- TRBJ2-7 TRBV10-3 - CAISESPGLLKGDEQYF TGTGCCATCAGTGAGTCTCCGGGACTCTTGAAAGGGGACGAGCAGTACTTC
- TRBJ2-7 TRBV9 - CASSVGSLRSEQYF TGTGCCAGCAGCGTAGGTTCATTACGCAGCGAGCAGTACTTC
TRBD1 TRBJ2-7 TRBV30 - CAWSVLDRGEQYF TGTGCCTGGAGTGTCCTTGACAGGGGCGAGCAGTACTTC
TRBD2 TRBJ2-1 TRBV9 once CASSGGGRYNEQFF TGTGCCAGCAGCGGCGGGGGAAGGTACAATGAGCAGTTCTTC
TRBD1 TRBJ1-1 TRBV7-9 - CASSWTGENTEAFF TGTGCCAGCAGCTGGACAGGGGAGAACACTGAAGCTTTCTTT
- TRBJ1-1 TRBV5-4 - CASSSGGGSEAFF TGTGCCAGCTCCTCCGGGGGTGGGTCTGAAGCTTTCTTT
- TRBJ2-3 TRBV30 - CAWSGIRQSDTQYF TGTGCCTGGAGTGGCATACGACAGTCAGATACGCAGTATTTT
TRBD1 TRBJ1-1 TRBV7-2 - CASSDQQGSEAFF TGTGCCAGCAGCGATCAACAGGGGAGTGAAGCTTTCTTT
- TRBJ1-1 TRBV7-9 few CATQVMNTEAFF TGTGCCACCCAGGTTATGAACACTGAAGCTTTCTTT
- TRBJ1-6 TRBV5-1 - CASSLPGVVNSPLHF TGCGCCAGCAGCTTACCGGGGGTCGTTAATTCACCCCTCCACTTT
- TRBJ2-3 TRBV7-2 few CASSYSGSSTDTQYF TGTGCCAGCAGCTACTCAGGATCGTCGACAGATACGCAGTATTTT
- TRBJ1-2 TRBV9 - CASSLQVDYGYTF TGTGCCAGCAGCCTTCAGGTTGACTATGGCTACACCTTC
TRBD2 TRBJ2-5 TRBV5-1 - CASSSQRGAPETQYF TGCGCCAGCAGCTCGCAGCGGGGGGCCCCAGAGACCCAGTACTTC
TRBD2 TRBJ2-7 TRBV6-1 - CASSALAGRTYEQYF TGTGCCAGCAGCGCTCTAGCGGGGAGAACCTACGAGCAGTACTTC
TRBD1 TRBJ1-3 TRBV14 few CASSYRGQGTGNTIYF TGTGCCAGCAGCTACAGGGGGCAAGGCACTGGAAACACCATATATTTT
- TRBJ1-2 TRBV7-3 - CASSPGSLNYGYTF TGTGCCAGCAGCCCGGGATCACTTAACTATGGCTACACCTTC
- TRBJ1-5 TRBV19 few CASRLQGTQPQHF TGTGCCAGTAGGTTGCAGGGTACACAGCCCCAGCATTTT
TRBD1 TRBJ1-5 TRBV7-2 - CASSFRGYSNQPQHF TGTGCCAGCAGCTTCAGGGGGTATAGCAATCAGCCCCAGCATTTT
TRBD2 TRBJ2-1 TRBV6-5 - CASSYDGGVRYNEQFF TGTGCCAGCAGTTACGACGGGGGGGTTCGGTACAATGAGCAGTTCTTC
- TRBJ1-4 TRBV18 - CASSPPNREGEKLFF TGTGCCAGCTCACCACCGAACAGGGAAGGGGAAAAACTGTTTTTT
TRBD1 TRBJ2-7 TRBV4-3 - CASSQAGTDYEQYF TGCGCCAGCAGCCAAGCCGGGACAGACTACGAGCAGTACTTC
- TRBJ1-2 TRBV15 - CATSLPGSTYGYTF TGTGCCACCAGCCTCCCAGGTAGTACCTATGGCTACACCTTC
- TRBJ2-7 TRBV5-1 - CASSRNYLGEQYF TGCGCCAGCAGCCGGAATTACTTGGGCGAGCAGTACTTC
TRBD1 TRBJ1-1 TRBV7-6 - CASSTGQGGTEAFF TGTGCCAGCAGCACCGGACAGGGAGGAACTGAAGCTTTCTTT
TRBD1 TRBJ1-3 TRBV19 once CASSPSRQGGGGNTIYF TGTGCCAGTAGTCCGTCGCGACAGGGAGGAGGTGGAAACACCATATATTTT
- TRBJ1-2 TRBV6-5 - CASSPLRGRSAGYTF TGTGCCAGCAGTCCTCTCCGCGGGAGGTCAGCGGGCTACACCTTC
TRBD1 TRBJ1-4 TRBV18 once CASSPRRTGGEKLFF TGTGCCAGCTCACCACGAAGGACAGGGGGTGAAAAACTGTTTTTT
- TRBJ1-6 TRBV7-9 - CSSSSGRGQTNSPLHF TGTTCCAGCAGCTCAGGGCGTGGACAGACTAATTCACCCCTCCACTTT
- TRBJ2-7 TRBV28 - CASSHPRIRGYEQYF TGTGCCAGCAGCCACCCAAGAATCCGGGGCTACGAGCAGTACTTC
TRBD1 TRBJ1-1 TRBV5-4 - CASSPPGQGETEAFF TGTGCCAGCAGCCCGCCGGGACAGGGGGAGACTGAAGCTTTCTTT
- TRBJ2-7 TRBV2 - CASTFFDEQYF TGTGCCAGCACTTTCTTCGACGAGCAGTACTTC